What follows is one T cell receptor beta chain and its context. This sample is drawn from a study of cytomegalovirus exposure and HLA in healthy donors. Per the germline V gene, CDR1 is SGHNT and CDR2 is YYREEE (reference sequence). Trimming shortened V by 4 bases and J by 5 bases, and 8 bases separated the two germline ends. The CDR3 length is 12 residues. The primer mix had 60 Vbeta and 13 Jbeta primers. The data were produced by immunoSEQ multiplex PCR, yet TCRdb's version contains in-frame clones alone and is incomplete. Of 180,000 or so clones in the sample, around 79% were seen once. This receptor was obtained from a man between 40 and 49 years old in good health and CMV-seropositive. The sequenced material came from PBMCs. The chain employs TRBV5-4 and TRBJ2-3; possibly TRBD2 for D (6 bases). CDR3 amino acids: CASSPREDTQYF. Here the CDR3 DNA reads TGTGCCAGCAGCCCGCGGGAAGATACGCAGTATTTT.